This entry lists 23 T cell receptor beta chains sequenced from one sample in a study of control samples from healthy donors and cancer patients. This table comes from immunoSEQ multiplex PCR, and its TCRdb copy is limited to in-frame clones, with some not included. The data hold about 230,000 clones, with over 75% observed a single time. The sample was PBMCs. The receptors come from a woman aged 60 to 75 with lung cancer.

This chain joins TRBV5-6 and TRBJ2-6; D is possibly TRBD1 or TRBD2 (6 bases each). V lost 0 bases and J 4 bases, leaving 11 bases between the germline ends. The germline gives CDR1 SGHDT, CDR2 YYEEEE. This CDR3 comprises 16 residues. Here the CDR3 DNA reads TGTGCCAGCAGCTTGGATGGGGGGCCCGGGGCCAACGTCCTGACTTTC. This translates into CASSLDGGPGANVLTF.

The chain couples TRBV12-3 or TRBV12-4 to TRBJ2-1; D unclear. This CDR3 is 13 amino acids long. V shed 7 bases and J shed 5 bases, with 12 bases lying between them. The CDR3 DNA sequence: TGTGCCAGCACGCCATCCACGCACAATGAGCAGTTCTTC. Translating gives CASTPSTHNEQFF.

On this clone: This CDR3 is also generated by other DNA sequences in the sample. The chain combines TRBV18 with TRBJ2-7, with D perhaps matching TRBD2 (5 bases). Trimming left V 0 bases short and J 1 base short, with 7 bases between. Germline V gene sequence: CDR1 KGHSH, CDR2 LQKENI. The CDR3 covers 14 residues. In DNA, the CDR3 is TGTGCCAGCTCACCACCCTCGGGATCCTACGAGCAGTACTTC. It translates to CASSPPSGSYEQYF. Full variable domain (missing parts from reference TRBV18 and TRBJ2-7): NAGVMQNPRHLVRRRGQEARLRCSPMKGHSHVYWYRQLPEEGLKFMVYLQKENIIDESGMPKERFSAEFPKEGPSILRIQQVVRGDSAAYFCASSPPSGSYEQYFGPGTRLTVT.

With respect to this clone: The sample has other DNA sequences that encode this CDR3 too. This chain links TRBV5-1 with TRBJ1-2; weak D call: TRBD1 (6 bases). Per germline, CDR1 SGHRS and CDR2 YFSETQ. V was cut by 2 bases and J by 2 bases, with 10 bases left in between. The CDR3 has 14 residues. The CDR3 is CASSFGQLNYGYTF. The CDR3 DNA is TGCGCCAGCAGCTTCGGACAGCTGAACTATGGCTACACCTTC.

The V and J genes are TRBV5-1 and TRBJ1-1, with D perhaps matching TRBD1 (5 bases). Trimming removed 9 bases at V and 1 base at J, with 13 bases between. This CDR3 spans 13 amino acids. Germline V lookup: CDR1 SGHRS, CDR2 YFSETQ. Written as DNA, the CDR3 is TGCGCCACCAAACGGGGGGAGAACACTGAAGCTTTCTTT. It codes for CATKRGENTEAFF.

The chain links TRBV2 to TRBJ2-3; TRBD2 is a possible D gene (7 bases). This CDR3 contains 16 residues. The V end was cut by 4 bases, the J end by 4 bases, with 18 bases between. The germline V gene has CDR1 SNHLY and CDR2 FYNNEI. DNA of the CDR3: TGTGCCAGCAGTGTTACGGGGGCGGGAGTGGCAGATACGCAGTATTTT. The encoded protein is CASSVTGAGVADTQYF.

The chain's CDR3 is CASSLGPTANYGYTF. The CDR3, as DNA: TGTGCCAGCAGCTTGGGTCCGACAGCTAACTATGGCTACACCTTC. The chain employs TRBV5-5 and TRBJ1-2, with D maybe TRBD1 (5 bases). With 0 bases removed from V and 0 bases from J, the gap between germline ends came to 9 bases. CDR1 and CDR2 from the germline V gene are SGHKS and YYEKEE (reference sequence). The CDR3 is 15 residues long.

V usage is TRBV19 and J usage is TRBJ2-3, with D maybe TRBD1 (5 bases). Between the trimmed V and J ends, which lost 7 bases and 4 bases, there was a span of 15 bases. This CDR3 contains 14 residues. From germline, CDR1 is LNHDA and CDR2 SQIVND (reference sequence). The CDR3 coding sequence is TGTGCCAGTAACCCATCCCTCAGGGCAGATACGCAGTATTTT. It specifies CASNPSLRADTQYF.

In DNA, the CDR3 is TGCGCCAGCAGCCCCGGGGGGGGCGGAGGAAGGGCTTTCTTT. It yields the protein CASSPGGGGGRAFF. The rearrangement links TRBV5-1 to TRBJ1-1; tentative D call: TRBD1 (6 bases). This CDR3 has 14 amino acids. Germline V CDR1 and CDR2: SGHRS, YFSETQ. Trimming took 4 bases from V and 11 from J, leaving 21 bases between them. Variable domain in full (rest from reference TRBV5-1 and TRBJ1-1): KAGVTQTPRYLIKTRGQQVTLSCSPISGHRSVSWYQQTPGQGLQFLFEYFSETQRNKGNFPGRFSGRQFSNSRSEMNVSTLELGDSALYLCASSPGGGGGRAFFGQGTRLTVV.

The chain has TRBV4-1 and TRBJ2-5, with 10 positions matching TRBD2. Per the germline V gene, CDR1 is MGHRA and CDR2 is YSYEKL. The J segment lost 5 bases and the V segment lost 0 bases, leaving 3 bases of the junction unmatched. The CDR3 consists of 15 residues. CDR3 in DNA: TGCGCCAGCAGCCAAGATGGACTAGCGGCGGAGACCCAGTACTTC. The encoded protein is CASSQDGLAAETQYF.

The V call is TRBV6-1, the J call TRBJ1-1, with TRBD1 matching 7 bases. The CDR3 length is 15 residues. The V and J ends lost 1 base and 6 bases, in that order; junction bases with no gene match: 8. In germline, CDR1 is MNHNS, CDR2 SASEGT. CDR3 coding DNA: TGTGCCAGCAGTGAAGGGGACAGCCGTTGGCCTGAAGCTTTCTTT. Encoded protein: CASSEGDSRWPEAFF.

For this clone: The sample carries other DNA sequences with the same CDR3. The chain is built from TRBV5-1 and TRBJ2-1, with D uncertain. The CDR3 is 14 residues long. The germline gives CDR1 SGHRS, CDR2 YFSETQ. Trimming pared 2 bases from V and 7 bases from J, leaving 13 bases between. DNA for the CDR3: TGCGCCAGCAGCTTCCAAGGAGAAGGGAATGAGCAGTTCTTC. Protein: CASSFQGEGNEQFF. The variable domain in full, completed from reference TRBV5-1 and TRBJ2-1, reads KAGVTQTPRYLIKTRGQQVTLSCSPISGHRSVSWYQQTPGQGLQFLFEYFSETQRNKGNFPGRFSGRQFSNSRSEMNVSTLELGDSALYLCASSFQGEGNEQFFGPGTRLTVL.

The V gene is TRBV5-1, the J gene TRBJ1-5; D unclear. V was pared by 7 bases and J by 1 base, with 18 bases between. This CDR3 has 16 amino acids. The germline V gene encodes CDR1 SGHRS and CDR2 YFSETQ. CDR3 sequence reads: CASRIRSVKSNQPQHF. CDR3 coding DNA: TGCGCCAGCCGAATCCGGTCAGTGAAAAGCAATCAGCCCCAGCATTTT.

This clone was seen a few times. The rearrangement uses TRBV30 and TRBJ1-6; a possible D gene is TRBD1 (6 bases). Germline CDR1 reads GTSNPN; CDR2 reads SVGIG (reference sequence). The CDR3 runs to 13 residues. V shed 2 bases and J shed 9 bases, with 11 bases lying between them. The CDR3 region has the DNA TGTGCCTGGAGTCACAGGGTGGCTTCACCCCTCCACTTT. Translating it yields CAWSHRVASPLHF. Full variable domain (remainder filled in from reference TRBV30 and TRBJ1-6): SQTIHQWPATLVQPVGSPLSLECTVEGTSNPNLYWYRQAAGRGLQLLFYSVGIGQISSEVPQNLSASRPQDRQFILSSKKLLLSDSGFYLCAWSHRVASPLHFGNGTRLTVT.

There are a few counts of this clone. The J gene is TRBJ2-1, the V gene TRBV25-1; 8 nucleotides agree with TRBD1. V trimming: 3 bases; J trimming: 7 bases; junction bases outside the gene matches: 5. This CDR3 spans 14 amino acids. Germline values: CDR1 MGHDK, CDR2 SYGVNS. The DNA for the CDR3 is TGTGCCAGCAGTGAGTCAGGGGGCGAAAATGAGCAGTTCTTC. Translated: CASSESGGENEQFF.

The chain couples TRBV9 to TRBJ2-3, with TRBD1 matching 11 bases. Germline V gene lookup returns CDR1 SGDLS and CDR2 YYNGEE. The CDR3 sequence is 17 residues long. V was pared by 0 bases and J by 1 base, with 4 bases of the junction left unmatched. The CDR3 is CASSVGTGGVGTDTQYF. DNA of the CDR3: TGTGCCAGCAGCGTAGGGACAGGGGGCGTTGGCACAGATACGCAGTATTTT.

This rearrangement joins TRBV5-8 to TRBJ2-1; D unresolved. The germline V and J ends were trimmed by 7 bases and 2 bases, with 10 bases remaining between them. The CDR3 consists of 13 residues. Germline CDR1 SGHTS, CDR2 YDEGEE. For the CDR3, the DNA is TGTGCCAGCCGTTGGCAGACCTACAATGAGCAGTTCTTC. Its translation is CASRWQTYNEQFF.

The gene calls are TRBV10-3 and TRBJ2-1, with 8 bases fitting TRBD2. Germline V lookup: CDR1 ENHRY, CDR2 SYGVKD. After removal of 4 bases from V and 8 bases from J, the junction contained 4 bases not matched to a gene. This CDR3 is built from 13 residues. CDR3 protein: CAISGLAGYEQFF. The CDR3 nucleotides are TGTGCCATCAGTGGTTTAGCGGGATATGAGCAGTTCTTC.

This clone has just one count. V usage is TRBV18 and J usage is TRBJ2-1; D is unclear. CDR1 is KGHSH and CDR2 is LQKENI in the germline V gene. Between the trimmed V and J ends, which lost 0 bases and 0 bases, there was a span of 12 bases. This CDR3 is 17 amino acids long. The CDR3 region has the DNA TGTGCCAGCTCACCACCAAGGTTCCGAAGCTCCTACAATGAGCAGTTCTTC. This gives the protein CASSPPRFRSSYNEQFF. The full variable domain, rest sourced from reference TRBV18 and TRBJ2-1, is NAGVMQNPRHLVRRRGQEARLRCSPMKGHSHVYWYRQLPEEGLKFMVYLQKENIIDESGMPKERFSAEFPKEGPSILRIQQVVRGDSAAYFCASSPPRFRSSYNEQFFGPGTRLTVL.

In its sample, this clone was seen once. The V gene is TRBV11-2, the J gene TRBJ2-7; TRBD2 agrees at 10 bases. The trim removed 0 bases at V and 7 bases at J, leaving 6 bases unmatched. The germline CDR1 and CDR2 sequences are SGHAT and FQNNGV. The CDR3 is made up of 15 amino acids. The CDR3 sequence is CASSLDLAGAGEQYF. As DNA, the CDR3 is TGTGCCAGCAGCTTAGATCTAGCGGGAGCGGGGGAGCAGTACTTC.

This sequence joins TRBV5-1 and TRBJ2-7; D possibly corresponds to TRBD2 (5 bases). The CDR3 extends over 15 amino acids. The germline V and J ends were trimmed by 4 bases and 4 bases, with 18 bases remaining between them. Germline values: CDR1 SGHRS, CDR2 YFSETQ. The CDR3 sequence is CASSLSSEARYEQYF. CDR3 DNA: TGCGCCAGCAGCCTAAGTTCGGAGGCGCGGTACGAGCAGTACTTC.

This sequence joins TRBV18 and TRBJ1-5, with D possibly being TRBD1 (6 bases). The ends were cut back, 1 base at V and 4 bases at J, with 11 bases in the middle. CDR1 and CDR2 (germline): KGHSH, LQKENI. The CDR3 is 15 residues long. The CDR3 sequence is CASSPLPQGNQPQHF. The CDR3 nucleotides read TGTGCCAGCTCACCACTCCCGCAGGGGAATCAGCCCCAGCATTTT.

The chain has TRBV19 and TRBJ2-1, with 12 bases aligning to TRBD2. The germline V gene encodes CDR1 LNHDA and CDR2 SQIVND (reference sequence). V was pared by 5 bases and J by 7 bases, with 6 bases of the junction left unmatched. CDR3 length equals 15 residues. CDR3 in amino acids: CASSLPTSGRNEQFF. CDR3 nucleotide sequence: TGTGCCAGTAGTTTACCGACTAGCGGGAGAAATGAGCAGTTCTTC.